The 20 T cell receptor beta chains below all came from one sample that was sequenced in a study of shared clonotypes between healthy human individuals. Data came from immunoSEQ multiplex PCR; TCRdb stores just in-frame clones and leaves some out. The table includes approximately 2.1 million clones, 85% to 95% detected once. What was sequenced was naive CD4+ T cells from PBMCs. As to subset: CD45RA+ positively selected. All receptors come from a man between 18 and 29 years old in good health. Some clones in this sample may be carry-over from other donors' samples.

The table lists this clone with a few counts. V usage is TRBV10-1 and J usage is TRBJ2-3; 9 bases are a match to TRBD2. The germline CDR1 and CDR2 sequences are WNHNN and SYGVQD (reference sequence). The CDR3 runs 15 residues. V was pared by 5 bases and J by 4 bases, with 7 bases of the junction left unmatched. CDR3 nucleotide sequence: TGCGCCAGCAGTATTCAGCGGGAGGAGCCAGATACGCAGTATTTT. Protein sequence: CASSIQREEPDTQYF.

The J gene is TRBJ1-4, the V gene TRBV5-1; 7 bases fit TRBD1. CDR1 SGHRS and CDR2 YFSETQ come from the germline V gene. The CDR3 is 15 residues long. Trimming removed 3 bases from V and 5 bases from J; junction bases left unmatched: 7. The CDR3 here is CASSWTGTVNEKLFF. The CDR3 coding sequence is TGCGCCAGCAGCTGGACCGGGACAGTCAATGAAAAACTGTTTTTT.

This sequence joins TRBV19 and TRBJ2-2; 7 bases are shared with TRBD1. Germline CDR1 is LNHDA and CDR2 is SQIVND (reference sequence). The CDR3 has 14 amino acids. Unmatched junction bases numbered 5, after V lost 4 bases and J lost 6 bases. CDR3: CASSTDRVAGELFF. The CDR3 region has the DNA TGTGCCAGTAGTACTGACAGGGTGGCCGGGGAGCTGTTTTTT. Variable domain in full (rest from reference TRBV19 and TRBJ2-2): DGGITQSPKYLFRKEGQNVTLSCEQNLNHDAMYWYRQDPGQGLRLIYYSQIVNDFQKGDIAEGYSVSREKKESFPLTVTSAQKNPTAFYLCASSTDRVAGELFFGEGSRLTVL.

V and J are TRBV6-4 and TRBJ1-2; maybe TRBD1 (6 bases). There are 13 residues in the CDR3. Trimming shortened V by 2 bases and J by 7 bases, and 11 bases separated the two germline ends. The germline gives CDR1 MRHNA, CDR2 SNTAGT. The CDR3 reads CASSDGGRFGYTF. For the CDR3, the DNA is TGTGCCAGCAGTGACGGGGGGCGCTTTGGCTACACCTTC.

This chain uses TRBV7-9 with TRBJ2-5; D gene ambiguous. The CDR3 totals 15 residues. V was pared by 0 bases and J by 4 bases, with 12 bases between. Germline lookup yields CDR1 SEHNR and CDR2 FQNEAQ (reference sequence). The CDR3 DNA reads as TGTGCCAGCAGCTTAGCGACCCCCGGACGAGAGACCCAGTACTTC. This codes for CASSLATPGRETQYF.

As regards this clone: The CDR3 does not close with the conserved phenylalanine or tryptophan, likely indicating a read error. The DNA is left out, because the CDR3 cannot be placed on it with certainty; the CDR3 is given as TCRdb lists it. The gene calls are TRBV28 and TRBJ2-4; whether TRBD1, the table's D call, matches the DNA was not checked. Per germline, CDR1 MDHEN and CDR2 SYDVKM. Counting both end residues, the CDR3 totals 11 amino acids. This chain's CDR3 is CASSSGYSRDS.

The rearrangement uses TRBV28 and TRBJ2-5; D possibly matches TRBD1 or TRBD2 (5 bases each). This CDR3 has 13 residues. The V gene's germline CDR1 is MDHEN and CDR2 SYDVKM. V lost 6 bases to trimming and J lost 1 base, with 9 bases between them. Here the CDR3 DNA reads TGTGCCAGCAGGAGGGGCCTCCAAGAGACCCAGTACTTC. This codes for CASRRGLQETQYF.

The J gene is TRBJ2-7, the V gene TRBV11-2; TRBD1 is a possible D gene (6 bases). This CDR3 has 14 residues. CDR1 is SGHAT and CDR2 is FQNNGV in the germline V gene. The ends were cut back, 7 bases at V and 6 bases at J, with 19 bases in the middle. This CDR3 reads CASTKLDSRGEQYF. For the CDR3, the DNA is TGTGCCAGCACCAAACTGGACAGCCGGGGCGAGCAGTACTTC.

The chain uses TRBV11-2 and TRBJ2-3; 13 nucleotides agree with TRBD2. Trimming cost V 5 bases and J 13 bases; bases outside gene matches: 3. The CDR3 loop spans 12 amino acids. The germline gives CDR1 SGHAT, CDR2 FQNNGV. The DNA for the CDR3 is TGTGCCAGCAGCCTGGGACTAGCGGGGAAGTATTTT. Amino acid sequence: CASSLGLAGKYF.

The table lists this clone with a few counts. The chain is built from TRBV7-9 and TRBJ1-5, with 7 bases that match TRBD1. Trimming cost V 0 bases and J 13 bases; bases outside gene matches: 3. The CDR3 has 12 amino acids. The germline V gene has CDR1 SEHNR and CDR2 FQNEAQ (reference sequence). For the CDR3, the DNA is TGTGCCAGCAGCTTAGCACAGGGGAATCAGCATTTT. It translates to CASSLAQGNQHF.

V usage is TRBV30 and J usage is TRBJ2-7; D call uncertain. The CDR3 spans 15 residues. Germline V gene sequence: CDR1 GTSNPN, CDR2 SVGIG (reference sequence). V lost 2 bases, J lost 1 base, and 15 bases lay in between. CDR3 DNA: TGTGCCTGGAGTCCCCTGGGCCGGTTATCCTACGAGCAGTACTTC. It specifies CAWSPLGRLSYEQYF.

The chain employs TRBV28 and TRBJ1-3; a possible D gene is TRBD1 (6 bases). There are 15 residues in the CDR3. The V gene lost 8 bases and the J gene lost 0 bases, with 14 bases spanning the gap. From germline, CDR1 is MDHEN and CDR2 SYDVKM. The CDR3 DNA reads TGTGCCAGCGCTAGGCAGGGGATCTCTGGAAACACCATATATTTT. It codes for CASARQGISGNTIYF.

This clone was picked up one time. The rearrangement uses TRBV30 and TRBJ2-7, with D maybe TRBD1 (6 bases). The V gene's germline CDR1 is GTSNPN and CDR2 SVGIG (reference sequence). V dropped 4 bases and J dropped 4 bases, with 14 bases sitting between them. CDR3 length equals 13 residues. The CDR3: CAWTETGRYEQYF. CDR3 DNA: TGTGCCTGGACCGAGACAGGCCGGTACGAGCAGTACTTC.

Comments on this clone: This sample includes further DNA sequences coding for the same CDR3. The chain has TRBV2 and TRBJ2-1, with 7 bases fitting TRBD1. The germline gives CDR1 SNHLY, CDR2 FYNNEI. J lost 2 bases, V lost 3 bases, and 4 bases had no gene match. The CDR3 contains 15 residues. CDR3 region: CASSELGGTYNEQFF. DNA for the CDR3: TGTGCCAGCAGTGAGCTAGGGGGCACCTACAATGAGCAGTTCTTC.

The CDR3 is CASSLLPGERGYTF. The CDR3, as DNA: TGCGCCAGCAGCTTACTCCCAGGGGAGCGTGGCTACACCTTC. The chain combines TRBV5-1 with TRBJ1-2; D is perhaps TRBD1 (6 bases). The CDR3 is made up of 14 amino acids. Germline assignment: CDR1 SGHRS and CDR2 YFSETQ. V was pared by 2 bases and J by 7 bases, with 15 bases between.

The V call is TRBV4-3, the J call TRBJ1-2, with a possible D match to TRBD1 (5 bases). Trimming stripped 5 bases from V and 4 bases from J, with 20 bases between. The CDR3 is made up of 16 amino acids. Germline V gene sequence: CDR1 LGHNA, CDR2 YSLEER. The CDR3 is CASSFQHLGTAYGYTF. For the CDR3, the DNA is TGCGCCAGCAGCTTCCAGCACTTGGGGACCGCCTATGGCTACACCTTC.

The chain links TRBV7-8 to TRBJ2-5, with D perhaps matching TRBD2 (5 bases). V gave up 2 bases and J gave up 5 bases, with 6 bases separating them. In germline, CDR1 is SGHVS, CDR2 FQNEAQ. There are 12 residues in the CDR3. CDR3 sequence reads: CASSLSGETQYF. The CDR3 coding sequence is TGTGCCAGCAGCTTAAGCGGTGAGACCCAGTACTTC.

The V and J genes are TRBV29-1 and TRBJ2-1, with 8 bases that match TRBD1. The trim removed 5 bases at V and 4 bases at J, leaving 7 bases unmatched. Germline V gene lookup returns CDR1 SQVTM and CDR2 ANQGSEA. CDR3 length: 14 residues. The DNA of the CDR3 is TGCAGCGTTATCCGGGACAGGTCATACAATGAGCAGTTCTTC. Its translation: CSVIRDRSYNEQFF.

DNA for the CDR3: TGTGCCAGCAGCCTAGGGATAGGGGAAGCGTACACTGAAGCTTTCTTT. Its translation is CASSLGIGEAYTEAFF. The V gene is TRBV28, the J gene TRBJ1-1, with a weak D call TRBD1 (5 bases). The CDR3 sequence is 16 residues long. Between the trimmed V and J ends, which lost 6 bases and 3 bases, there was a span of 20 bases. CDR1 MDHEN and CDR2 SYDVKM come from the germline V gene. The full variable domain, in which reference TRBV28 and TRBJ1-1 provide the parts outside the CDR3, is DVKVTQSSRYLVKRTGEKVFLECVQDMDHENMFWYRQDPGLGLRLIYFSYDVKMKEKGDIPEGYSVSREKKERFSLILESASTNQTSMYLCASSLGIGEAYTEAFFGQGTRLTVV.

A note on this clone: This specimen includes other DNA sequences encoding the same CDR3. The chain recombines TRBV5-4 with TRBJ2-3; 8 bases are a match to TRBD1. CDR1 and CDR2 from the germline V gene are SGHNT and YYREEE (reference sequence). The V gene end was trimmed by 3 bases and the J gene end by 2 bases; junction bases not matched to a gene: 5. The CDR3 has 15 residues. The CDR3 bases are TGTGCCAGCAGCTCTAGGACAGGGTCCACAGATACGCAGTATTTT. Amino acid sequence: CASSSRTGSTDTQYF.